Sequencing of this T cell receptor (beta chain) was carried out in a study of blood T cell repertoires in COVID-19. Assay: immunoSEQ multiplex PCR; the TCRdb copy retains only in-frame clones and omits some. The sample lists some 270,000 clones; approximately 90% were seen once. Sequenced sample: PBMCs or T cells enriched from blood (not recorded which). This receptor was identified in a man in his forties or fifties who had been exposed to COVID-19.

CDR3 sequence: CSVEDGGSYEQYF. In DNA, the CDR3 is TGCAGCGTTGAAGATGGCGGCTCCTACGAGCAGTACTTC. V usage is TRBV29-1 and J usage is TRBJ2-7; D is ambiguous. The V gene's germline CDR1 is SQVTM and CDR2 ANQGSEA. The CDR3 runs to 13 residues. Trimming shortened V by 0 bases and J by 0 bases, and 6 bases separated the two germline ends.